Shown below are 22 T cell receptor beta chains from a single sample sequenced in a study of T-cell memory formation after mild COVID-19. One entry per CDR3 protein results from TCRdb running MiXCR on the 5' RACE reads. The data show 200,000 to 300,000 distinct CDR3 sequences, 16% seen once. Sample: PBMCs or a T cell subset sorted from them (not recorded which). The receptors were sampled from a man younger than 35 who had mild COVID-19 (a few samples of this study predate the infection). Cell type and time point are not known.

The rearrangement links TRBV20-1 to TRBJ1-4, with 9 bases aligning to TRBD1. CDR3 length: 15 residues. Per germline, CDR1 DFQATT and CDR2 SNEGSKA (reference sequence). The J segment lost 6 bases and the V segment lost 6 bases, leaving 11 bases of the junction unmatched. The chain's CDR3 is CSAPSRTGVDEKLFF. CDR3 DNA sequence: TGCAGTGCACCCTCCAGGACAGGGGTTGATGAAAAACTGTTTTTT.

This clonotype was seen only a few times. The CDR3 region has the DNA TGTGCCAGCAGTACACAAACAGGGGGTTTTTTCTATGGCTACACCTTC. This encodes CASSTQTGGFFYGYTF. V is TRBV27 and J is TRBJ1-2; 8 positions agree with TRBD1. The germline CDR1 and CDR2 sequences are MNHEY and SMNVEV (reference sequence). V lost 5 bases, J lost 4 bases, and 12 bases stayed unmatched. The CDR3 is 16 amino acids.

This clonotype came up a few times. The chain links TRBV4-3 to TRBJ2-3; TRBD2 might be the D (6 bases). Germline values: CDR1 LGHNA, CDR2 YSLEER. The length of the CDR3 is 15 residues. V lost 1 base and J 6 bases, leaving 14 bases between the germline ends. CDR3 sequence reads: CASSQAEGPHDTQYF. The CDR3 DNA reads TGCGCCAGCAGCCAAGCGGAGGGTCCGCATGATACGCAGTATTTT.

This clonotype occurred a few times. The J gene is TRBJ2-1, the V gene TRBV20-1, with TRBD1 identical over 8 bases. This CDR3 comprises 15 residues. Per the germline V gene, CDR1 is DFQATT and CDR2 is SNEGSKA (reference sequence). The V and J ends lost 3 bases and 7 bases, in that order; junction bases with no gene match: 11. The CDR3 spells CSASLPGQGFNEQFF. CDR3 bases: TGCAGTGCTAGTCTTCCCGGACAGGGATTTAATGAGCAGTTCTTC.

A few counts support this clonotype. J is TRBJ1-2 and V is TRBV9, with a tentative D call TRBD1 (5 bases). The CDR3 covers 13 residues. V lost 4 bases to trimming and J lost 7 bases, with 14 bases between them. Per germline, CDR1 SGDLS and CDR2 YYNGEE. CDR3 amino acids: CASSSAAGGGYTF. As DNA, the CDR3 is TGTGCCAGCAGCTCGGCGGCCGGGGGTGGCTACACCTTC.

This clonotype was observed a few times. V usage is TRBV24-1 and J usage is TRBJ2-5; the D gene could be TRBD1 or TRBD2 (5 bases each). Trimming took 5 bases from V and 1 from J, leaving 7 bases between them. CDR1 and CDR2 from the germline V gene are KGHDR and SFDVKD. The length of the CDR3 is 13 residues. CDR3: CATSGGAQETQYF. Written as DNA, the CDR3 is TGTGCCACCAGTGGAGGGGCCCAAGAGACCCAGTACTTC.

This clonotype was observed a handful of times. This sequence joins TRBV20-1 and TRBJ2-3; D call uncertain. Deletions cut 7 bases from V and 5 bases from J, with 16 bases between. Per the germline V gene, CDR1 is DFQATT and CDR2 is SNEGSKA (reference sequence). CDR3 size: 13 residues. CDR3 coding DNA: TGCAGTGGGGTTCGGTACGCACAAGATACGCAGTATTTT. This gives the protein CSGVRYAQDTQYF.

The sample holds a few counts of this clonotype. The chain recombines TRBV7-2 with TRBJ1-5; D unresolved. This CDR3 is built from 12 residues. Germline CDR1 and CDR2: SGHTA and FQGNSA. V was pared by 4 bases and J by 2 bases, with 3 bases between. CDR3 DNA sequence: TGTGCCAGCAGCTGCTGCAATCAGCCCCAGCATTTT. Protein: CASSCCNQPQHF.

The chain combines TRBV6-5 with TRBJ2-7, with 11 bases identical to TRBD1. Germline-derived CDR1 and CDR2 are MNHEY and SVGAGI. The CDR3 loop spans 15 amino acids. The J segment lost 6 bases and the V segment lost 5 bases, leaving 9 bases of the junction unmatched. Here the CDR3 reads CASSPQRTGGFEQYF. The CDR3 DNA reads as TGTGCCAGCAGTCCCCAGAGGACAGGGGGCTTCGAGCAGTACTTC.

DNA for the CDR3: TGTGCCAGGCCGTCCCACGAGCAGTACGTC. Residues: CARPSHEQYV. This chain joins TRBV27 and TRBJ2-7; no definite D call. Germline V gene data show CDR1 as MNHEY and CDR2 as SMNVEV (reference sequence). The V gene lost 9 bases and the J gene lost 5 bases, with 8 bases spanning the gap. The CDR3 sequence is 10 residues long.

The chain joins TRBV6-2 or TRBV6-3 to TRBJ1-5; D gene uncertain. Trimming took off 2 bases at V and 0 bases at J, with 5 bases between the two ends. The V gene's germline CDR1 is MNHEY and CDR2 SVGEGT. The CDR3 extends over 14 amino acids. The CDR3 spells CASSYTASNQPQHF. The CDR3 nucleotides are TGTGCCAGCAGTTACACCGCTAGCAATCAGCCCCAGCATTTT.

This clonotype appeared many times. The chain employs TRBV7-9 and TRBJ2-1; D is ambiguous. Germline V gene sequence: CDR1 SEHNR, CDR2 FQNEAQ (reference sequence). V lost 5 bases and J 5 bases, leaving 19 bases between the germline ends. CDR3 size: 16 residues. CDR3 loop: CASSALSGVLDNEQFF. The CDR3 bases are TGTGCCAGCAGCGCCCTAAGTGGGGTTCTCGACAATGAGCAGTTCTTC.

The chain is built from TRBV6-6 and TRBJ1-1, with D perhaps TRBD1 (6 bases). This CDR3 is built from 14 residues. Trimming removed 6 bases at V and 1 base at J, with 12 bases between. Germline CDR1 MNHNY, CDR2 SVGAGI (reference sequence). The CDR3 DNA reads as TGTGCCAGCAGAAACAGGGAGGGGAACACTGAAGCTTTCTTT. Its protein is CASRNREGNTEAFF.

Many counts were recorded for this clonotype. The chain's CDR3 is CASSFTNPAYEQYF. CDR3 nucleotide sequence: TGCGCCAGCAGCTTTACAAATCCGGCCTACGAGCAGTACTTC. The V and J genes are TRBV5-1 and TRBJ2-7, with D unclear. The germline V and J ends were trimmed by 2 bases and 2 bases, with 11 bases remaining between them. The V gene's germline CDR1 is SGHRS and CDR2 YFSETQ. This CDR3 comprises 14 residues.

In its sample, this clonotype was seen a few times. This chain joins TRBV3-1 and TRBJ2-2, with a weak D call TRBD2 (6 bases). The germline V gene has CDR1 LGHDT and CDR2 YNNKEL (reference sequence). The CDR3 contains 17 residues. V was shortened by 4 bases and J by 4 bases, with 19 bases between the two germline ends. CDR3 loop: CASSRGAEAGTTGELFF. In nucleotides, the CDR3 is TGTGCCAGCAGCCGAGGCGCGGAGGCGGGGACCACCGGGGAGCTGTTTTTT. Variable domain in full (rest from reference TRBV3-1 and TRBJ2-2): DTAVSQTPKYLVTQMGNDKSIKCEQNLGHDTMYWYKQDSKKFLKIMFSYNNKELIINETVPNRFSPKSPDKAHLNLHINSLELGDSAVYFCASSRGAEAGTTGELFFGEGSRLTVL.

The table lists this clonotype with a few counts. The chain carries TRBV5-6 and TRBJ1-1, with 8 bases that match TRBD1. V gave up 3 bases and J gave up 5 bases; unmatched junction bases: 3. Germline CDR1 and CDR2: SGHDT and YYEEEE. This CDR3 comprises 13 residues. Here the CDR3 reads CASSWGQETEAFF. The CDR3 coding sequence is TGTGCCAGCAGCTGGGGACAGGAGACTGAAGCTTTCTTT.

The CDR3: CASRGQANEKLFF. In DNA form, the CDR3 reads TGTGCCAGCAGAGGACAAGCTAATGAAAAACTGTTTTTT. This sequence joins TRBV7-2 and TRBJ1-4; D possibly corresponds to TRBD1 (5 bases). V was trimmed by 6 bases and J by 3 bases, leaving 8 bases between them. Germline loops: CDR1 SGHTA, CDR2 FQGNSA. There are 13 residues in the CDR3. The variable domain in full, with the rest retrieved from reference TRBV7-2 and TRBJ1-4, is GAGVSQSPSNKVTEKGKDVELRCDPISGHTALYWYRQSLGQGLEFLIYFQGNSAPDKSGLPSDRFSAERTGGSVSTLTIQRTQQEDSAVYLCASRGQANEKLFFGSGTQLSVL.

This clonotype was detected a few times. This chain uses TRBV6-5 with TRBJ1-3, with D perhaps matching TRBD1 (5 bases). This CDR3 spans 17 amino acids. Per the germline V gene, CDR1 is MNHEY and CDR2 is SVGAGI. Trimming removed 0 bases from V and 0 bases from J, with 12 bases in between. The CDR3 is CASSYSTGGFSGNTIYF. For the CDR3, the DNA is TGTGCCAGCAGTTACTCGACCGGGGGGTTCTCTGGAAACACCATATATTTT.

The CDR3 DNA is TGTGCCAGCAGCGTAGAGGGACAGGGAAGGTACGAGCAGTACTTC. This encodes CASSVEGQGRYEQYF. The chain uses TRBV9 and TRBJ2-7; the match to TRBD1 covers 9 bases. Germline loops: CDR1 SGDLS, CDR2 YYNGEE. CDR3 length: 15 amino acids. The junction had 5 bases not matched to a gene; V was cut back by 0 bases and J by 4 bases.

The CDR3 DNA reads TGTGCCAGCAGTGAATGGGCCAGCCATAGCAATCAGCCCCAGCATTTT. Translation: CASSEWASHSNQPQHF. The chain couples TRBV6-1 to TRBJ1-5; unclear D gene. The V and J ends lost 2 bases and 0 bases respectively, with 11 bases between them. Germline CDR1 reads MNHNS; CDR2 reads SASEGT. The CDR3 is 16 amino acids.

This clonotype has just a few counts. This rearrangement joins TRBV7-2 to TRBJ2-5; 8 nucleotides agree with TRBD2. The V gene's germline CDR1 is SGHTA and CDR2 FQGNSA. V shed 5 bases and J 5 bases; nucleotides not matched to a gene: 10. The CDR3 runs to 15 residues. CDR3 protein: CASSPGVAGLETQYF. CDR3 nucleotides: TGTGCCAGCAGCCCTGGGGTAGCGGGATTGGAGACCCAGTACTTC.

The rearrangement uses TRBV4-3 and TRBJ2-5; the D is unclear. Per the germline V gene, CDR1 is LGHNA and CDR2 is YSLEER. V lost 0 bases to trimming and J lost 5 bases, with 13 bases between them. The CDR3 loop spans 15 amino acids. The CDR3 sequence is CASSQEANRPETQYF. Written as DNA, the CDR3 is TGCGCCAGCAGCCAAGAGGCCAACCGCCCGGAGACCCAGTACTTC.